This T cell receptor beta chain was identified during a study of T-cell reconstitution after alpha-beta-depleted transplantation in children. Concerning this clonotype: Its antigen is currently unknown.

As it was prepared, the TCRbeta library received unique molecular identifiers. TCRdb passed the PCR reads through MiXCR, listing each CDR3 protein once. The table includes about 980,000 distinct CDR3 sequences, roughly 29% detected once. Findings and limits, study-wide: The study traced high day-60 TCRbeta diversity in some patients to surviving recipient T cells and thymic progenitors. Several hundred expanded graft clones reportedly gave rise to the alpha-beta T cells present about two months after transplant.

This specimen consisted of PBMCs, mostly from graft donor cells, obtained 360 days after TCRalphabeta/CD19-depleted stem cell transplant. The TCR originated in a boy under two years old who had a stem cell transplant for SCID, so the T cells may come from the graft donor.

The CDR3 here is CASSEGLSPYEQYF. The CDR3 DNA follows: TGCGCCAGCAGTGAGGGACTATCTCCCTACGAGCAGTACTTC. The gene calls are TRBV10-2 and TRBJ2-7; D is possibly TRBD2 (6 bases). With 2 bases removed from V and 2 bases from J, the gap between germline ends came to 10 bases. Germline CDR1 WSHSY, CDR2 SAAADI. The CDR3 totals 14 residues.